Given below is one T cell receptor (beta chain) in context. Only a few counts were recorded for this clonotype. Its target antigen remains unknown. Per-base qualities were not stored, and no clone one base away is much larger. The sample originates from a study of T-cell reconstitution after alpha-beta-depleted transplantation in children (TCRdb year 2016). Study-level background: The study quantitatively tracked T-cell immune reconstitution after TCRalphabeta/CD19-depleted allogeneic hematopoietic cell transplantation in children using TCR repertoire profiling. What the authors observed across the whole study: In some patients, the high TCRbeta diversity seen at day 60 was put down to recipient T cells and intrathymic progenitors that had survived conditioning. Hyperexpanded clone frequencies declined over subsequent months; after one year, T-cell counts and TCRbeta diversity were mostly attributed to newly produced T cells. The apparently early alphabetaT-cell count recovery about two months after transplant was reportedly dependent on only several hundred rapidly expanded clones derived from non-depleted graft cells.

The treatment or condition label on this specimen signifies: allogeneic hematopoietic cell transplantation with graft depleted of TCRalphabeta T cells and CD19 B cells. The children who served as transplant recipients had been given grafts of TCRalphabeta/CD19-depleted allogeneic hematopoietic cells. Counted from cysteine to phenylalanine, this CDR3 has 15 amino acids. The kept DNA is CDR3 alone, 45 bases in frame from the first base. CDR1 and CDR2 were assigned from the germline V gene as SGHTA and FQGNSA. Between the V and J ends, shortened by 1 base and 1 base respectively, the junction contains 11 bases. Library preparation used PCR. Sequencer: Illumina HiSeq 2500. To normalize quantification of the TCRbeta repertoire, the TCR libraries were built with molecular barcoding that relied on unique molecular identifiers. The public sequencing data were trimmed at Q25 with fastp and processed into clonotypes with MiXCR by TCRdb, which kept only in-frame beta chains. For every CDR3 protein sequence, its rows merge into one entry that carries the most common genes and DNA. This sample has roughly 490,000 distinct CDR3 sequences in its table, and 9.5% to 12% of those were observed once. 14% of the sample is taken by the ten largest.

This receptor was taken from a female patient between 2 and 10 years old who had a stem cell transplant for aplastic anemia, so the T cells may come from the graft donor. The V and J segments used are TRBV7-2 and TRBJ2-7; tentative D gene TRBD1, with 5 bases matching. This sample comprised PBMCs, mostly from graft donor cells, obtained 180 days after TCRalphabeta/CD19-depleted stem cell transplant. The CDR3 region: CASSLGQGLSYEQYF. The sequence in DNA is TGTGCCAGCAGCTTAGGTCAGGGTTTATCCTACGAGCAGTACTTC.